These 20 T cell receptor beta chains were all obtained from the same sample, sequenced in a study of identical twins. TCRdb redid the calling of the 5' RACE reads with MiXCR, one entry per CDR3 protein. The data hold approximately 500,000 distinct CDR3 sequences, with roughly a quarter observed a single time. These data also formed part of another study, on T cells expressing NK-cell markers.

The source material was CD4+ T cells sorted from blood. These receptors were collected from a young woman in good health.

V and J are TRBV20-1 and TRBJ2-1; tentative D call: TRBD2 (5 bases). The CDR3 covers 15 residues. The V gene's germline CDR1 is DFQATT and CDR2 SNEGSKA (reference sequence). Deletions cut 3 bases from V and 4 bases from J, with 16 bases between. CDR3 nucleotides: TGCAGTGCTAGTGACCCAAAAACGGGATACAATGAGCAGTTCTTC. This gives the protein CSASDPKTGYNEQFF.

This clonotype came up once. The chain couples TRBV7-2 to TRBJ1-1; no clear D gene. Germline CDR1 SGHTA, CDR2 FQGNSA. Trimming removed 1 base at V and 0 bases at J, with 9 bases between. The CDR3 extends over 15 amino acids. CDR3 sequence: CASSLVGGMNTEAFF. The CDR3 bases are TGTGCCAGCAGCTTAGTGGGAGGCATGAACACTGAAGCTTTCTTT.

In this sample, this clonotype turned up a few times. The V gene is TRBV12-3 or TRBV12-4, the J gene TRBJ2-1, with 8 bases aligning to TRBD1. The CDR3 sequence is 15 residues long. J gave up 9 bases and V 7 bases, and 14 bases lay outside the gene matches. The CDR3 DNA sequence: TGTGCCAGCATCGGTTATTCAGGGGGCGGAGGTGAGCAGTTCTTC. It specifies CASIGYSGGGGEQFF.

The gene calls are TRBV3-1 and TRBJ2-1, with D unclear. Per the germline V gene, CDR1 is LGHDT and CDR2 is YNNKEL (reference sequence). The CDR3 runs to 12 residues. Trimming removed 3 bases from V and 10 bases from J, with 10 bases in between. The CDR3 DNA follows: TGTGCCAGCAGCCATCTTAGGAACGAGCAGTTCTTC. Translated: CASSHLRNEQFF.

This clonotype was observed a few times. The chain links TRBV7-2 to TRBJ2-7; D gene unclear. The CDR3 runs 14 residues. The ends were cut back, 3 bases at V and 0 bases at J, with 9 bases in the middle. Germline V CDR1 and CDR2: SGHTA, FQGNSA. CDR3 DNA: TGTGCCAGCAGCTTGATGCCCAGCTCCTACGAGCAGTACTTC. Translated, it gives CASSLMPSSYEQYF.

The chain's CDR3 is CASSYSTGQYTGELFF. CDR3 nucleotides: TGTGCCAGCAGTTACTCGACAGGTCAATACACCGGGGAGCTGTTTTTT. This sequence joins TRBV6-5 and TRBJ2-2; weak D call: TRBD1 (6 bases). CDR1 is MNHEY, CDR2 SVGAGI, per germline. This CDR3 has 16 amino acids. V was cut by 0 bases and J by 3 bases, with 11 bases left in between.

This clonotype was found a few times. This chain uses TRBV5-1 with TRBJ1-5, with D uncertain. Deletions cut 4 bases from V and 1 base from J, with 6 bases between. The CDR3 has 13 amino acids. Germline CDR1 is SGHRS and CDR2 is YFSETQ. The CDR3 here is CASSHGSNQPQHF. In DNA form, the CDR3 reads TGCGCCAGCAGCCACGGGAGCAATCAGCCCCAGCATTTT.

This clonotype showed up just a few times. The V gene is TRBV20-1, the J gene TRBJ2-2; 7 bases agree with TRBD1. There are 13 residues in the CDR3. V shed 7 bases and J 0 bases; nucleotides not matched to a gene: 2. CDR1 and CDR2 from the germline V gene are DFQATT and SNEGSKA (reference sequence). The DNA of the CDR3 is TGCAGTGTTAGGGGGCCGAACACCGGGGAGCTGTTTTTT. Protein sequence: CSVRGPNTGELFF.

The chain employs TRBV29-1 and TRBJ2-1; D is uncertain. Trimming removed 2 bases from V and 14 bases from J, with 16 bases in between. Per germline, CDR1 SQVTM and CDR2 ANQGSEA. The CDR3 extends over 12 amino acids. In DNA, the CDR3 is TGCAGCGTTGAACTCCCGCCCTGGGTGAAGTTCTTC. It specifies CSVELPPWVKFF.

This clonotype was seen more than once but under ten times. The chain uses TRBV11-2 and TRBJ2-3; D gene unclear. Trimming pared 4 bases from V and 0 bases from J, leaving 11 bases between. The CDR3 extends over 15 amino acids. Germline-derived CDR1 and CDR2 are SGHAT and FQNNGV. The CDR3 region has the DNA TGTGCCAGCAGCTCTCCGTACTATAGCACAGATACGCAGTATTTT. The encoded protein is CASSSPYYSTDTQYF.

V and J are TRBV19 and TRBJ2-7, with 7 bases lining up with TRBD2. CDR3 length equals 14 residues. Germline trimming cut 4 bases from V and 0 bases from J; bases unmatched to any gene: 3. The germline V gene has CDR1 LNHDA and CDR2 SQIVND (reference sequence). CDR3 amino acids: CASSRRGDSYEQYF. Here the CDR3 DNA reads TGTGCCAGTAGTAGACGGGGGGACTCCTACGAGCAGTACTTC. Full variable domain (remainder filled in from reference TRBV19 and TRBJ2-7): DGGITQSPKYLFRKEGQNVTLSCEQNLNHDAMYWYRQDPGQGLRLIYYSQIVNDFQKGDIAEGYSVSREKKESFPLTVTSAQKNPTAFYLCASSRRGDSYEQYFGPGTRLTVT.

The genes are TRBV6-1 and TRBJ1-5, with 8 nucleotides matching TRBD1. V was pared by 2 bases and J by 3 bases, with 0 bases of the junction left unmatched. Germline CDR1 is MNHNS and CDR2 is SASEGT. The CDR3 contains 14 residues. CDR3 coding DNA: TGTGCCAGCAGTGAACAGGGGGCCAATCAGCCCCAGCATTTT. Its protein product is CASSEQGANQPQHF.

This rearrangement joins TRBV5-1 to TRBJ2-6; D ambiguous. This CDR3 is built from 17 residues. Germline V gives CDR1 SGHRS, CDR2 YFSETQ. The V and J ends lost 2 bases and 3 bases respectively, with 15 bases between them. CDR3 amino acids: CASSLVSSLGGANVLTF. CDR3 nucleotides: TGCGCCAGCAGCTTAGTAAGCTCCCTTGGTGGGGCCAACGTCCTGACTTTC. Looking up the rest from reference TRBV5-1 and TRBJ2-6 gives the full variable domain: KAGVTQTPRYLIKTRGQQVTLSCSPISGHRSVSWYQQTPGQGLQFLFEYFSETQRNKGNFPGRFSGRQFSNSRSEMNVSTLELGDSALYLCASSLVSSLGGANVLTFGAGSRLTVL.

This clonotype came up a few times. This chain connects TRBV20-1 to TRBJ2-3; tentative D call: TRBD2 (6 bases). The CDR3 contains 15 residues. V was trimmed by 0 bases and J by 4 bases, leaving 14 bases between them. The germline V gene has CDR1 DFQATT and CDR2 SNEGSKA (reference sequence). The CDR3 region is CSARDRSGVPDTQYF. The CDR3 nucleotides read TGCAGTGCTAGAGATAGGTCGGGGGTCCCAGATACGCAGTATTTT.

The table lists this clonotype with a few counts. CDR3 nucleotides: TGTGCCAGCAGTCCTCGGACAGGGTGGGACACTGAAGCTTTCTTT. Its protein product is CASSPRTGWDTEAFF. The chain is built from TRBV28 and TRBJ1-1; 8 nucleotides line up with TRBD1. The CDR3 spans 15 residues. Germline V CDR1 and CDR2: MDHEN, SYDVKM. The trim removed 5 bases at V and 3 bases at J, leaving 8 bases unmatched.

This clonotype was seen a handful of times. The chain carries TRBV18 and TRBJ2-2; unclear D gene. Trimming pared 8 bases from V and 2 bases from J, leaving 12 bases between. Germline lookup yields CDR1 KGHSH and CDR2 LQKENI. The CDR3 sequence is 14 residues long. DNA of the CDR3: TGTGCCAGCATAGCCCAGCTCAACACCGGGGAGCTGTTTTTT. It is translated as CASIAQLNTGELFF.

Many counts were recorded for this clonotype. The chain combines TRBV27 with TRBJ2-1, with 13 bases fitting TRBD2. The CDR3 sequence is 17 residues long. Germline CDR1 is MNHEY and CDR2 is SMNVEV (reference sequence). The junction had 10 bases not matched to a gene; V was cut back by 6 bases and J by 5 bases. The DNA of the CDR3 is TGTGCCAGCAGCCCGATCACCGGGACTAGCGGGAACAATGAGCAGTTCTTC. It yields the protein CASSPITGTSGNNEQFF.

This clonotype was counted between two and nine times. The chain recombines TRBV9 with TRBJ2-7; D unclear. The CDR3 sequence is 13 residues long. Trimming removed 4 bases at V and 4 bases at J, with 12 bases between. The germline gives CDR1 SGDLS, CDR2 YYNGEE. The CDR3 protein is CASSSRPQYEQYF. Written as DNA, the CDR3 is TGTGCCAGCAGCTCCCGGCCGCAATACGAGCAGTACTTC. Full variable domain (rest looked up from reference TRBV9 and TRBJ2-7): DSGVTQTPKHLITATGQRVTLRCSPRSGDLSVYWYQQSLDQGLQFLIQYYNGEERAKGNILERFSAQQFPDLHSELNLSSLELGDSALYFCASSSRPQYEQYFGPGTRLTVT.

V is TRBV27 and J is TRBJ2-2; D ambiguous. The CDR3 covers 16 residues. The germline V and J ends were trimmed by 5 bases and 3 bases, with 16 bases remaining between them. Per germline, CDR1 MNHEY and CDR2 SMNVEV (reference sequence). CDR3 sequence: CASSPNKRTYTGELFF. The CDR3 DNA follows: TGTGCCAGCAGTCCCAACAAACGAACCTACACCGGGGAGCTGTTTTTT.

CDR3 residues: CATRADLVNTEAFF. The CDR3 DNA reads as TGTGCCACCAGGGCGGACCTGGTTAACACTGAAGCTTTCTTT. The chain couples TRBV15 to TRBJ1-1; D remains ambiguous. The CDR3 runs to 14 residues. Germline CDR1 and CDR2: LNHNV and YYDKDF (reference sequence). V dropped 6 bases and J dropped 2 bases, with 13 bases sitting between them.